This T cell receptor beta chain was observed in a study of prognosis after radiotherapy for stage I lung cancer. In the study overall: The study recorded distant metastases in a few patients (median about seven months) after radiotherapy and no significant progression in around 15.

This clonotype was detected ten times or more. The antigen is undetermined. One junction end disagrees with the germline gene, perhaps due to a read error. The CDR3 has 15 amino acids. Germline CDR1 SNHLY, CDR2 FYNNEI. General study points: Shannon entropy (measured after stereotactic body radiation therapy) was lower in patients who went on to develop distant metastases. Reportedly, patients with and without metastases differed in TRBV and TRBJ gene usage.

Investigators drew around 6 milliliters of peripheral blood at each of two time points. Two-round multiplex PCR amplified TCR beta CDR3 from genomic DNA. Round-one PCR had primers specific to each TRBV and TRBJ gene. A single record per CDR3 protein comes from TCRdb applying MiXCR to the multiplex PCR reads. The sample lists some 14,000 distinct CDR3 sequences; approximately 46% were seen once. The TCR sequence derives from a donor aged 50 or older with non-small cell lung cancer. Sequenced here: PBMCs, sampled before or after stereotactic body radiation therapy (not recorded which). The chain joins TRBV2 to TRBJ1-5, with 7 bases matching TRBD1. The CDR3, as DNA: TGTGCCAGCGGTGAACAGGGGACAAACAATCAGCCCCAGCATTTT. Amino acids: CASGEQGTNNQPQHF. The complete variable domain, with remaining parts taken from reference TRBV2 and TRBJ1-5, reads EPEVTQTPSHQVTQMGQEVILRCVPISNHLYFYWYRQILGQKVEFLVSFYNNEISEKSEIFDDQFSVERPDGSNFTLKIRSTKLEDSAMYFCASGEQGTNNQPQHFGDGTRLSIL.